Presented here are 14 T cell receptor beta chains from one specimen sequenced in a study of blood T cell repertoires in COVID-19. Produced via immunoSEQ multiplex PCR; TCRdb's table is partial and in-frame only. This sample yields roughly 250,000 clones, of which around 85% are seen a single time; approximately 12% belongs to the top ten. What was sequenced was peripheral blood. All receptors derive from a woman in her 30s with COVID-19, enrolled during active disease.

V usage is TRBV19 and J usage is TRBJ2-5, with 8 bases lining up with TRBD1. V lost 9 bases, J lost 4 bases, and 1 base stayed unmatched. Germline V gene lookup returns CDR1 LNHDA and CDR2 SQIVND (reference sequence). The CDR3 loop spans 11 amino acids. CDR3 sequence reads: CARQGGETQYF. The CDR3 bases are TGTGCCAGACAGGGGGGAGAGACCCAGTACTTC. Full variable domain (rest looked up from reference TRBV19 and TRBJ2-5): DGGITQSPKYLFRKEGQNVTLSCEQNLNHDAMYWYRQDPGQGLRLIYYSQIVNDFQKGDIAEGYSVSREKKESFPLTVTSAQKNPTAFYLCARQGGETQYFGPGTRLLVL.

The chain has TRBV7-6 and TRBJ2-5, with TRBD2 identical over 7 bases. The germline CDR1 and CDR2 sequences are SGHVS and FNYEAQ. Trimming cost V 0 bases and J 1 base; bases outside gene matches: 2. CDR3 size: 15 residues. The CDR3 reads CASSLAGGGQETQYF. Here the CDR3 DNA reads TGTGCCAGCAGCTTAGCGGGGGGGGGCCAAGAGACCCAGTACTTC.

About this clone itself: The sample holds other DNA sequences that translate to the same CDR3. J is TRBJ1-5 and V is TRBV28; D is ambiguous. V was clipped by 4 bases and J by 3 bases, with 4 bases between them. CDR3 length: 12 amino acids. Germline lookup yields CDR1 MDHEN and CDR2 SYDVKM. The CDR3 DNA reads TGTGCCAGCAGTTCTCTCAATCAGCCCCAGCATTTT. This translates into CASSSLNQPQHF.

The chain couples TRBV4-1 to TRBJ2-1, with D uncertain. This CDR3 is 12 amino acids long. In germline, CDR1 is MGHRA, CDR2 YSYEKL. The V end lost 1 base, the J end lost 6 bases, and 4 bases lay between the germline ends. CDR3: CASSQGVNEQFF. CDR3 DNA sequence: TGCGCCAGCAGCCAAGGCGTCAATGAGCAGTTCTTC.

DNA of the CDR3: TGTGCCAGCAGCGAGGACAGGGCTCGGTACTCACCCCTCCACTTT. This sequence encodes CASSEDRARYSPLHF. V gene TRBV4-2 combines with J gene TRBJ1-6, with 8 nucleotides matching TRBD1. Germline trimming cut 5 bases from V and 10 bases from J; bases unmatched to any gene: 10. There are 15 residues in the CDR3. Germline loops: CDR1 LGHNA, CDR2 YNFKEQ.

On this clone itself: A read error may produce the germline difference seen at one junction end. CDR3 DNA sequence: TGCGGTGCTAGAGGGGGGGGGCCCCAGCATTTT. This sequence encodes CGARGGGPQHF. This rearrangement joins TRBV20-1 to TRBJ1-5, with D perhaps TRBD1 (6 bases). The germline V gene has CDR1 DFQATT and CDR2 SNEGSKA (reference sequence). CDR3 length: 11 residues.

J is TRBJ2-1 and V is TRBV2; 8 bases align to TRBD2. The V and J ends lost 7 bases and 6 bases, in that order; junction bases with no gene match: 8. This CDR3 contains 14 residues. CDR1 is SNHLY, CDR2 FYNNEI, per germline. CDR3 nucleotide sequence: TGTGCCAGCATCGGCGGGGGGACAATCAATGAGCAGTTCTTC. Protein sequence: CASIGGGTINEQFF.

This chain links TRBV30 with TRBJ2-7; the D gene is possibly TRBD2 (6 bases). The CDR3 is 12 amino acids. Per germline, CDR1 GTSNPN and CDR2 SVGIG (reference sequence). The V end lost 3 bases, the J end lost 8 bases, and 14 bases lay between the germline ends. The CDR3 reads CAWSYRGGKQYF. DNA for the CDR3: TGTGCCTGGAGCTACCGGGGAGGCAAGCAGTACTTC. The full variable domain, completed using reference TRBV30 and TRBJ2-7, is SQTIHQWPATLVQPVGSPLSLECTVEGTSNPNLYWYRQAAGRGLQLLFYSVGIGQISSEVPQNLSASRPQDRQFILSSKKLLLSDSGFYLCAWSYRGGKQYFGPGTRLTVT.

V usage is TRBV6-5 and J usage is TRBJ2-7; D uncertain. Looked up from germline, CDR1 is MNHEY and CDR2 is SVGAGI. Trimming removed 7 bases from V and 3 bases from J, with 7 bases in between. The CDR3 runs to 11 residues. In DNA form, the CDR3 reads TGTGCCAGCACCCCCCACTACGAGCAGTACTTC. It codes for CASTPHYEQYF.

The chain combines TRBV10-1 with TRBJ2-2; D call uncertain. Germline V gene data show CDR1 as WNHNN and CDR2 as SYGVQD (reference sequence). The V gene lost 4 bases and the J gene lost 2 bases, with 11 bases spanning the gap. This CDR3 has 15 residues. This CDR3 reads CASSGVNANTGELFF. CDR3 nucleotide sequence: TGCGCCAGCAGTGGAGTAAACGCTAACACCGGGGAGCTGTTTTTT.

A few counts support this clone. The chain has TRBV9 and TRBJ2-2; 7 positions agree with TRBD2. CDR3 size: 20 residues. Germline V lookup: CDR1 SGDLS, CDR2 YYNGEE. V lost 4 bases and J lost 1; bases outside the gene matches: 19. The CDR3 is CASSLSFWLAEKMNTGELFF. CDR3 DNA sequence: TGTGCCAGCAGCTTAAGTTTTTGGCTAGCGGAAAAGATGAACACCGGGGAGCTGTTTTTT.

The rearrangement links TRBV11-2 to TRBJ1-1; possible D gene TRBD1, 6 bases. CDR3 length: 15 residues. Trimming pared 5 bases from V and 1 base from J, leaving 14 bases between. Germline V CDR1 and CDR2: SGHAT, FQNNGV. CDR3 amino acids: CASSDRPQGNTEAFF. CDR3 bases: TGTGCCAGCAGCGATCGACCACAGGGGAACACTGAAGCTTTCTTT.

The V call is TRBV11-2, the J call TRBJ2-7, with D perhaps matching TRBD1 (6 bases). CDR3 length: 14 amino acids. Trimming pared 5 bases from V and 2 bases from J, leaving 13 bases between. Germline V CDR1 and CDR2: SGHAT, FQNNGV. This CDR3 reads CASSARQGTYEQYF. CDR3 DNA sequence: TGTGCCAGCAGCGCCCGCCAGGGGACCTACGAGCAGTACTTC. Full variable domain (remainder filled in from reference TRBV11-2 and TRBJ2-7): EAGVAQSPRYKIIEKRQSVAFWCNPISGHATLYWYQQILGQGPKLLIQFQNNGVVDDSQLPKDRFSAERLKGVDSTLKIQPAKLEDSAVYLCASSARQGTYEQYFGPGTRLTVT.

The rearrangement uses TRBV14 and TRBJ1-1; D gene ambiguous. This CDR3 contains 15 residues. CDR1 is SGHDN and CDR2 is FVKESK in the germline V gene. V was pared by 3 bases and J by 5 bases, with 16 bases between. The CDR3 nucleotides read TGTGCCAGCAGCCAGGGCCCCATTGGGTATACTGAAGCTTTCTTT. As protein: CASSQGPIGYTEAFF.